Below, 10 T cell receptor beta chains from the same sample are listed, as sequenced in a study of OX40 agonist ivuxolimab in advanced cancers. Here immunoSEQ multiplex PCR was the method, and the copy in TCRdb shows in-frame clones only, minus some. The sample consists of about 47,000 clones, roughly 80% of them appearing once. This specimen was CD4+ or CD8+ T cells sorted from blood, taken in a trial of the OX40 agonist ivuxolimab. All receptors come from an adult with an advanced solid tumor such as melanoma, head and neck, liver or kidney cancer.

This clone was seen a few times. The CDR3 is CASSVGSRTEAFF. In DNA form, the CDR3 reads TGTGCCAGCAGCGTTGGTAGTCGGACTGAAGCTTTCTTT. This chain connects TRBV9 to TRBJ1-1, with D unresolved. The CDR3 extends over 13 amino acids. V was trimmed by 2 bases and J by 5 bases, leaving 10 bases between them. Germline V gene data show CDR1 as SGDLS and CDR2 as YYNGEE.

V gene TRBV18 combines with J gene TRBJ2-2, with 8 bases that match TRBD2. The CDR3 has 17 amino acids. Germline V lookup: CDR1 KGHSH, CDR2 LQKENI. V shed 2 bases, J shed 4 bases, and the junction held 9 bases outside the gene matches. The CDR3 nucleotides read TGTGCCAGCTCACCAAGCAGCGGGAGAGGGGTCACCGGGGAGCTGTTTTTT. Translation: CASSPSSGRGVTGELFF.

Only one count was recorded for this clone. The rearrangement joins TRBV19 to TRBJ2-1; TRBD2 aligns across 12 bases. Germline CDR1 reads LNHDA; CDR2 reads SQIVND (reference sequence). With V trimmed by 4 bases and J by 8 bases, 12 bases remained unmatched. The CDR3 extends over 17 amino acids. The CDR3 nucleotides read TGTGCCAGTAGTAGATTGTGGCTAGCGGGAGGGCAGGATGAGCAGTTCTTC. Translation gives CASSRLWLAGGQDEQFF.

The chain links TRBV5-5 to TRBJ2-6; no definite D call. This CDR3 has 16 residues. The germline gives CDR1 SGHKS, CDR2 YYEKEE (reference sequence). V lost 4 bases to trimming and J lost 0 bases, with 11 bases between them. The CDR3 DNA follows: TGTGCCAGCAGCCCCCCTCTCGCCTCTGGGGCCAACGTCCTGACTTTC. It codes for CASSPPLASGANVLTF.

The chain couples TRBV10-3 to TRBJ2-3; D is unclear. Per the germline V gene, CDR1 is ENHRY and CDR2 is SYGVKD. V lost 8 bases, J lost 2 bases, and 11 bases lay in between. The CDR3 runs 13 residues. The CDR3 DNA reads as TGTGCCATCGCGACGTATACCACAGATACGCAGTATTTT. Translation gives CAIATYTTDTQYF.

The chain has TRBV19 and TRBJ2-1; a weak D match, TRBD1 (5 bases). The CDR3 has 13 residues. CDR1 LNHDA and CDR2 SQIVND come from the germline V gene (reference sequence). The V end lost 5 bases, the J end lost 9 bases, and 14 bases lay between the germline ends. The CDR3 spells CASSPGYSGEQFF. The CDR3 DNA reads TGTGCCAGTAGTCCAGGGTACTCGGGTGAGCAGTTCTTC.

Written as DNA, the CDR3 is TGTGCCAGCTCAGCCAAGACTGATTACGAGCAGTACTTC. Translating gives CASSAKTDYEQYF. The V gene is TRBV18, the J gene TRBJ2-7; D uncertain. Trimming shortened V by 5 bases and J by 4 bases, and 12 bases separated the two germline ends. Germline-derived CDR1 and CDR2 are KGHSH and LQKENI. The CDR3 loop spans 13 amino acids.

This sequence joins TRBV4-2 and TRBJ2-3, with D unresolved. CDR1 is LGHNA, CDR2 YNFKEQ, per germline. This CDR3 contains 14 residues. Trimming removed 1 base from V and 0 bases from J, with 5 bases in between. DNA of the CDR3: TGTGCCAGCAGCCAAGCGGACAGCACAGATACGCAGTATTTT. As protein: CASSQADSTDTQYF.

This clone was counted a single time. This chain uses TRBV27 with TRBJ2-6; D is unresolved. The length of the CDR3 is 14 residues. In germline, CDR1 is MNHEY, CDR2 SMNVEV (reference sequence). Deletions cut 7 bases from V and 0 bases from J, with 7 bases between. The CDR3 here is CASKQSSGANVLTF. As DNA, the CDR3 is TGTGCCAGCAAGCAGTCCTCTGGGGCCAACGTCCTGACTTTC.

By frequency in the sample, this clone is medium-sized. V usage is TRBV18 and J usage is TRBJ1-3; D remains ambiguous. The CDR3 is 13 amino acids. Per the germline V gene, CDR1 is KGHSH and CDR2 is LQKENI. The V gene lost 3 bases and the J gene lost 0 bases, with 3 bases spanning the gap. In DNA form, the CDR3 reads TGTGCCAGCTCACCGACCTCTGGAAACACCATATATTTT. It specifies CASSPTSGNTIYF.